Presented here are 10 T cell receptor beta chains from one specimen sequenced in a study of cytomegalovirus exposure and HLA in healthy donors. The study ran its PCR with 60 Vbeta and 13 Jbeta primers. The table came from immunoSEQ multiplex PCR; TCRdb's copy has only in-frame clones and leaves some out. The data hold around 98,000 clones, with under 80% observed a single time. Sequencing was performed on PBMCs. The origin of the receptors is a human donor in good health.

This sequence joins TRBV18 and TRBJ1-1; D is uncertain. V dropped 3 bases and J dropped 1 base, with 9 bases sitting between them. Germline-derived CDR1 and CDR2 are KGHSH and LQKENI. The CDR3 consists of 14 residues. Written as DNA, the CDR3 is TGTGCCAGCTCACCCCGAGTCGGGAACACTGAAGCTTTCTTT. It codes for CASSPRVGNTEAFF.

This chain uses TRBV5-1 with TRBJ1-1; the match to TRBD1 covers 8 bases. V dropped 4 bases and J dropped 6; count of bases not matched to a gene: 17. This CDR3 contains 17 residues. Per germline, CDR1 SGHRS and CDR2 YFSETQ. The CDR3 DNA reads as TGCGCCAGCAGCCAAGGACAGGGAGGTCCTCATGGGTCTGAAGCTTTCTTT. Translated: CASSQGQGGPHGSEAFF.

The rearrangement links TRBV12-5 to TRBJ1-2; 9 positions agree with TRBD1. Germline loops: CDR1 LGHNT, CDR2 FRNRAP. CDR3 size: 13 residues. V gave up 4 bases and J gave up 6 bases; unmatched junction bases: 3. In nucleotides, the CDR3 is TGTGCTAGTGGTTATCGGACAGGGGATGGCTACACCTTC. Amino acids: CASGYRTGDGYTF.

Only a few counts were recorded for this clone. V usage is TRBV19 and J usage is TRBJ2-1, with 8 bases fitting TRBD2. J gave up 9 bases and V 4 bases, and 8 bases lay outside the gene matches. In germline, CDR1 is LNHDA, CDR2 SQIVND (reference sequence). The CDR3 has 14 amino acids. Written as DNA, the CDR3 is TGTGCCAGTAGTACATCGGGAGGGCCTGTTGAGCAGTTCTTC. Its protein product is CASSTSGGPVEQFF.

In nucleotides, the CDR3 is TGTGCCAGCAGTTTATCGGGTGGGGCCCTACCTTTGAAGGGCTACACCTTC. This gives the protein CASSLSGGALPLKGYTF. This chain connects TRBV27 to TRBJ1-2; a weak D match, TRBD1 (5 bases). CDR3 length: 17 amino acids. Between the trimmed V and J ends, which lost 0 bases and 8 bases, there was a span of 22 bases. The germline V gene has CDR1 MNHEY and CDR2 SMNVEV (reference sequence).

This chain connects TRBV6-6 to TRBJ2-7, with D maybe TRBD1 (6 bases). Germline V gene sequence: CDR1 MNHNY, CDR2 SVGAGI (reference sequence). CDR3 length: 14 residues. Trimming cost V 4 bases and J 3 bases, with 13 bases left between them. The CDR3 reads CASSFRTDSYEQYF. CDR3 DNA: TGTGCCAGCAGTTTTCGGACAGATAGCTACGAGCAGTACTTC.

This clone has a handful of counts. The rearrangement uses TRBV7-9 and TRBJ1-1; maybe TRBD1 (5 bases). This CDR3 has 15 amino acids. The V and J ends lost 1 base and 4 bases respectively, with 13 bases between them. Germline values: CDR1 SEHNR, CDR2 FQNEAQ (reference sequence). CDR3 DNA: TGTGCCAGCAGCTTAGTGTCAGGGCAGGCCACTGAAGCTTTCTTT. It yields the protein CASSLVSGQATEAFF. The variable domain in full, with the rest retrieved from reference TRBV7-9 and TRBJ1-1, is DTGVSQNPRHKITKRGQNVTFRCDPISEHNRLYWYRQTLGQGPEFLTYFQNEAQLEKSRLLSDRFSAERPKGSFSTLEIQRTEQGDSAMYLCASSLVSGQATEAFFGQGTRLTVV.

The rearrangement links TRBV5-6 to TRBJ1-1, with a tentative D call TRBD1 (6 bases). V was pared by 5 bases and J by 4 bases, with 15 bases between. This CDR3 is built from 14 residues. From germline, CDR1 is SGHDT and CDR2 YYEEEE. The CDR3 sequence is CASSYGQPSTEAFF. The CDR3 nucleotides read TGTGCCAGCAGTTATGGACAGCCGTCCACTGAAGCTTTCTTT.

The J gene is TRBJ1-1, the V gene TRBV30, with TRBD1 as a possible D gene (5 bases). Germline V gene data show CDR1 as GTSNPN and CDR2 as SVGIG (reference sequence). The CDR3 has 15 residues. V lost 8 bases and J 4 bases, leaving 23 bases between the germline ends. CDR3 in amino acids: CAANAGGGRATEAFF. The CDR3, as DNA: TGTGCCGCAAACGCGGGGGGGGGTCGGGCCACTGAAGCTTTCTTT.

The chain couples TRBV5-4 to TRBJ2-1; 16 bases are a match to TRBD2. The CDR3 is 19 amino acids. Trimming took 1 base from V and 0 from J; bases not matched to a gene: 4. The germline V gene has CDR1 SGHNT and CDR2 YYREEE (reference sequence). CDR3 in DNA: TGTGCCAGCAGCTTGTATGGGACTAGCGGGGGGGCCTCCTACAATGAGCAGTTCTTC. Its protein product is CASSLYGTSGGASYNEQFF.